Sequencing of this TCR beta chain was carried out in a study of CD8 T cells in ankylosing spondylitis. Quantitative barcoded 5'-RACE was used to prepare TCR beta libraries. TCRdb reanalysed the 5' RACE reads using MiXCR and keeps one entry per CDR3 protein. The sample consists of 150,000 to 200,000 distinct CDR3 sequences, roughly a third of them appearing once. CDR1 is DFQATT, CDR2 SNEGSKA, per germline (reference sequence). The CDR3 extends over 15 amino acids. Trimming pared 5 bases from V and 4 bases from J, leaving 20 bases between. This clonotype was observed a few times. The TCR originated in a male donor with ankylosing spondylitis. The chain links TRBV20-1 to TRBJ2-5, with D perhaps assigned TRBD1 or TRBD2 (5 bases each). Sequencing was done on a sample of synovial fluid, either unsorted or a sorted T cell fraction (not recorded which). This chain's CDR3 is CSAPKAGASGETQYF. In nucleotides, the CDR3 is TGCAGTGCTCCCAAGGCCGGGGCTTCAGGAGAGACCCAGTACTTC.